This T cell receptor (beta chain) was recorded in a study of blood T cell repertoires in COVID-19. Study as a whole: COVID-19 samples, acute and convalescent, were from the United States, Italy and Spain.

This CDR3 is 14 amino acids long. Germline CDR1 WNHNN, CDR2 SYGVQD (reference sequence). The germline V and J ends were trimmed by 6 bases and 6 bases, with 15 bases remaining between them. This clone has only a few counts. Profiled with immunoSEQ multiplex PCR; TCRdb holds only in-frame clones, not every one. The data show some 180,000 clones, 70% to 80% seen once. The source material was peripheral blood. This receptor was identified in a woman aged 40 to 50 with COVID-19, enrolled during active disease. The chain employs TRBV10-1 and TRBJ2-1; a possible D gene is TRBD1 (5 bases). The CDR3 is CASRQGREGNEQFF. The DNA of the CDR3 is TGCGCCAGCAGGCAGGGCAGGGAAGGCAATGAGCAGTTCTTC.